These 27 T cell receptor beta chains originate from one sample sequenced in a study of T cells in Graves' hyperthyroidism and ophthalmopathy. Authors of the study amplified TCR beta CDR3 regions from RNA transcripts. Initially, a first-round RT-PCR of the TCR CDR3 employed the HTBI primer set. Via MiXCR, TCRdb re-called the multiplex PCR reads, giving one row per CDR3 protein. The sample contains around 240,000 distinct CDR3 sequences, 13% to 15% of which appear only once. The sample comprised blood. The receptor set was obtained from a woman in her forties with Graves' hyperthyroidism that later progressed to Graves' ophthalmopathy.

Details on this clonotype: A much larger clone sits a single nucleotide away, making a read error possible. The chain combines TRBV5-6 with TRBJ2-1, with a tentative D call TRBD2 (6 bases). This CDR3 is built from 18 residues. Germline-derived CDR1 and CDR2 are SGHDT and YYEEEE. The DNA for the CDR3 is TGTCCCAGCAGCTTGGCCTTGACGGTCGGGAGCCTCGGCCCGGAGCAGTTCTTC. It yields the protein CPSSLALTVGSLGPEQFF.

The table lists this clonotype with many counts. This chain links TRBV3-1 with TRBJ1-4, with D tentatively TRBD1 (5 bases). V dropped 3 bases and J dropped 12 bases, with 17 bases sitting between them. This CDR3 region has 14 residues. CDR1 and CDR2 (germline): LGHDT, YNNKEL (reference sequence). CDR3 bases: TGTGCCAGCAGCCAGTCGTCGTCCTCAGGGCAACTGTTTTTT. This gives the protein CASSQSSSSGQLFF.

This clonotype was counted at least ten times. The CDR3 region is CAIMGNTIYF. CDR3 DNA: TGTGCCATCATGGGAAACACCATATATTTT. This chain links TRBV10-3 with TRBJ1-3; D gene uncertain. There are 10 residues in the CDR3. Germline V CDR1 and CDR2: ENHRY, SYGVKD. V lost 7 bases and J lost 4, with 2 bases in between.

V usage is TRBV9 and J usage is TRBJ1-2, with 7 nucleotides matching TRBD1. The CDR3 totals 12 residues. Germline lookup yields CDR1 SGDLS and CDR2 YYNGEE. After removal of 3 bases from V and 13 bases from J, the junction contained 9 bases not matched to a gene. The CDR3 region has the DNA TGTGCCAGCAGCGCATGGGACAGAGGTATCACCTTC. Its protein product is CASSAWDRGITF.

The table lists this clonotype with many counts. The chain links TRBV13 to TRBJ2-2; D possibly corresponds to TRBD1 (6 bases). This CDR3 region has 17 residues. Germline CDR1 PRHDT, CDR2 FYEKMQ (reference sequence). The V and J ends lost 5 bases and 4 bases respectively, with 20 bases between them. The CDR3 nucleotides are TGTGCCAGCAGCCTCCAAACAGGGATTTTCGGCACCGGGGAGCTGTTTTTT. As protein: CASSLQTGIFGTGELFF.

The table lists this clonotype with many counts. The V gene is TRBV24-1, the J gene TRBJ2-3; 9 bases are a match to TRBD1. The CDR3 spans 17 residues. CDR1 and CDR2 (germline): KGHDR, SFDVKD. The V and J ends lost 3 bases and 2 bases, in that order; junction bases with no gene match: 8. Here the CDR3 reads CATSDHGTGSFTDTQYF. The CDR3 DNA follows: TGTGCCACCAGTGATCACGGGACAGGGTCCTTCACAGATACGCAGTATTTT.

In its sample, this clonotype was seen many times. CDR3: CATSRGWGTNTGELFF. In DNA, the CDR3 is TGTGCCACCAGCAGAGGGTGGGGCACGAACACCGGGGAGCTGTTTTTT. This sequence joins TRBV15 and TRBJ2-2; TRBD1 might be the D (5 bases). Deletions cut 1 base from V and 0 bases from J, with 9 bases between. The CDR3 loop spans 16 amino acids. Germline values: CDR1 LNHNV, CDR2 YYDKDF (reference sequence).

The chain is built from TRBV6-2 or TRBV6-3 and TRBJ2-3; TRBD1 aligns across 11 bases. Unmatched junction bases numbered 1, after V lost 6 bases and J lost 2 bases. The CDR3 is 14 amino acids. Per the germline V gene, CDR1 is MNHEY and CDR2 is SVGEGT. The CDR3 region has the DNA TGTGCCAGCAGCGGACAGGGGGCCACAGATACGCAGTATTTT. Protein: CASSGQGATDTQYF.

The chain has TRBV11-2 and TRBJ1-6; TRBD1 matches 10 bases. CDR1 SGHAT and CDR2 FQNNGV come from the germline V gene. Trimming cost V 5 bases and J 10 bases; bases outside gene matches: 5. The CDR3 length is 14 residues. The CDR3 spells CASSPTGGESPLHF. Here the CDR3 DNA reads TGTGCCAGCAGCCCGACAGGGGGCGAATCACCCCTCCACTTT.

Many counts were recorded for this clonotype. This sequence joins TRBV20-1 and TRBJ2-1, with TRBD1 matching 7 bases. There are 13 residues in the CDR3. CDR1 and CDR2 (germline): DFQATT, SNEGSKA (reference sequence). The J segment lost 7 bases and the V segment lost 4 bases, leaving 7 bases of the junction unmatched. The CDR3, as DNA: TGCAGTGCTACCGGGGACAGACAAAATGAGCAGTTCTTC. This translates into CSATGDRQNEQFF.

This clonotype showed up many times. The chain carries TRBV2 and TRBJ1-5; 7 positions agree with TRBD1. V shed 4 bases, J shed 5 bases, and the junction held 2 bases outside the gene matches. Germline lookup yields CDR1 SNHLY and CDR2 FYNNEI. The CDR3 runs to 13 residues. As DNA, the CDR3 is TGTGCCAGCAGTGGGGACAGCGATCAGCCCCAGCATTTT. This gives the protein CASSGDSDQPQHF.

This clonotype was detected many times. V gene TRBV18 combines with J gene TRBJ1-1; 9 bases fit TRBD1. Germline V gene data show CDR1 as KGHSH and CDR2 as LQKENI. V was pared by 3 bases and J by 7 bases, with 9 bases of the junction left unmatched. This CDR3 comprises 15 residues. This chain's CDR3 is CASSPLPGQGGEAFF. CDR3 sequence (DNA): TGTGCCAGCTCACCTTTGCCGGGACAGGGAGGTGAAGCTTTCTTT.

This clonotype was counted at least ten times. This chain links TRBV19 with TRBJ2-2, with D uncertain. The ends were cut back, 1 base at V and 4 bases at J, with 7 bases in the middle. Germline loops: CDR1 LNHDA, CDR2 SQIVND (reference sequence). This CDR3 contains 14 residues. The CDR3 is CASSIVSGTGELFF. In DNA form, the CDR3 reads TGTGCCAGTAGTATAGTCTCCGGCACCGGGGAGCTGTTTTTT.

This clonotype was observed at least ten times. CDR3 sequence (DNA): TGTGCCAGTAGTATGGGCCGGGACTTGCACACTGAAGCTTTCTTT. Translation gives CASSMGRDLHTEAFF. The chain uses TRBV19 and TRBJ1-1; possibly TRBD1 for D (5 bases). The CDR3 has 15 residues. V was clipped by 3 bases and J by 3 bases, with 14 bases between them. Germline V gene sequence: CDR1 LNHDA, CDR2 SQIVND (reference sequence).

This clonotype came up many times. The CDR3 protein is CASSLGSAYEQYF. CDR3 nucleotide sequence: TGTGCCAGCAGCCTTGGGAGCGCCTACGAGCAGTACTTC. The chain carries TRBV3-1 and TRBJ2-7; possible D gene TRBD2, 5 bases. Germline assignment: CDR1 LGHDT and CDR2 YNNKEL (reference sequence). CDR3 length equals 13 residues. Trimming removed 4 bases at V and 2 bases at J, with 9 bases between.

The table lists this clonotype with a few counts. The chain joins TRBV28 to TRBJ1-6; D perhaps matches TRBD1 (6 bases). Germline CDR1 and CDR2: MDHEN and SYDVKM. Trimming removed 6 bases at V and 10 bases at J, with 13 bases between. The CDR3 sequence is 13 residues long. Here the CDR3 DNA reads TGTGCCAGCAGCCAATTCAGGGGATCACCCCTCCACTTT. Its protein is CASSQFRGSPLHF.

This clonotype was observed many times. This chain joins TRBV12-3 or TRBV12-4 and TRBJ2-2, with 8 bases fitting TRBD1. CDR3 size: 15 residues. With V trimmed by 3 bases and J by 2 bases, 2 bases remained unmatched. CDR3 protein: CASSFRGLNTGELFF. CDR3 DNA sequence: TGTGCCAGCAGTTTCAGGGGGCTTAACACCGGGGAGCTGTTTTTT.

This clonotype was seen ten or more times. The chain carries TRBV27 and TRBJ1-1, with 8 positions matching TRBD1. The CDR3 is 16 residues long. Per the germline V gene, CDR1 is MNHEY and CDR2 is SMNVEV (reference sequence). With V trimmed by 5 bases and J by 4 bases, 12 bases remained unmatched. CDR3 protein: CASSTLNRGSGTEAFF. Written as DNA, the CDR3 is TGTGCCAGCAGTACCTTAAACAGGGGGTCGGGCACTGAAGCTTTCTTT.

This clonotype was seen at least ten times. The junction and the germline gene differ at one end; a read error may be behind it. V usage is TRBV2 and J usage is TRBJ1-5; perhaps TRBD1 as D (5 bases). The germline gives CDR1 SNHLY, CDR2 FYNNEI. The CDR3 runs to 13 residues. CDR3: CASSEGGVQPQHF. The CDR3 DNA reads TGTGCCAGCAGCGAAGGAGGGGTTCAGCCCCAGCATTTT.

This clonotype came up many times. The V gene is TRBV15, the J gene TRBJ2-1; D not certain. Deletions cut 5 bases from V and 7 bases from J, with 21 bases between. Germline V gene lookup returns CDR1 LNHNV and CDR2 YYDKDF (reference sequence). The CDR3 totals 16 residues. CDR3 amino acids: CATSRVPTKSANEQFF. CDR3 nucleotides: TGTGCCACCAGCCGAGTCCCGACCAAATCGGCGAATGAGCAGTTCTTC.

This clonotype was counted many times. The CDR3 region has the DNA TGCAGCGTTGGTCAAGCGGGAGGGACAGATACGCAGTATTTT. It yields the protein CSVGQAGGTDTQYF. The chain couples TRBV29-1 to TRBJ2-3, with 10 bases fitting TRBD2. Germline loops: CDR1 SQVTM, CDR2 ANQGSEA. Losses at the gene ends were 4 bases for V and 3 bases for J; bases not matched to a gene: 4. This CDR3 is 14 amino acids long.

This clonotype was seen at least ten times. V and J are TRBV7-3 and TRBJ2-5; TRBD2 agrees at 12 bases. The CDR3 totals 16 residues. Germline V lookup: CDR1 SGHTA, CDR2 FQGTGA. Trimming removed 3 bases from V and 4 bases from J; junction bases left unmatched: 6. This CDR3 reads CASSLHLAGGLETQYF. CDR3 DNA: TGTGCCAGCAGCTTGCACCTAGCGGGAGGGTTAGAGACCCAGTACTTC.

This clonotype was counted at least ten times. This chain connects TRBV9 to TRBJ1-6; D might be TRBD1 (6 bases). V was cut by 5 bases and J by 7 bases, with 28 bases left in between. The germline CDR1 and CDR2 sequences are SGDLS and YYNGEE. The CDR3 spans 19 residues. In DNA, the CDR3 is TGTGCCAGCAGTCTTTATCCGAGGTCGGGGGCTGGGAAGAATTCACCCCTCCACTTT. Encoded protein: CASSLYPRSGAGKNSPLHF. The full variable domain, with the rest looked up from reference TRBV9 and TRBJ1-6, is DSGVTQTPKHLITATGQRVTLRCSPRSGDLSVYWYQQSLDQGLQFLIQYYNGEERAKGNILERFSAQQFPDLHSELNLSSLELGDSALYFCASSLYPRSGAGKNSPLHFGNGTRLTVT.

On this clonotype itself: The conserved phenylalanine or tryptophan is not found at the CDR3 terminus, so this likely reflects a read error. V usage is TRBV19 and J usage is TRBJ1-5; D gene uncertain. Trimming shortened V by 3 bases and J by 6 bases, and 15 bases separated the two germline ends. CDR3 length equals 15 residues. The germline V gene has CDR1 LNHDA and CDR2 SQIVND (reference sequence). This CDR3 reads CASSMGQPYSQPQHL. The CDR3, as DNA: TGTGCCAGTAGTATGGGTCAGCCATACAGTCAGCCCCAGCATCTT.

This clonotype occurred many times. Written as DNA, the CDR3 is TGTGCCAGCAGTCTAGCGGGACGGAGCTCCTACGAGCAGTACTTC. Translation gives CASSLAGRSSYEQYF. This chain links TRBV6-1 with TRBJ2-7; the match to TRBD2 covers 9 bases. Per the germline V gene, CDR1 is MNHNS and CDR2 is SASEGT. CDR3 length equals 15 residues. Trimming cost V 5 bases and J 0 bases; bases outside gene matches: 5.

Many counts were recorded for this clonotype. The rearrangement links TRBV12-3 or TRBV12-4 to TRBJ2-3; possibly TRBD2 for D (6 bases). This CDR3 region has 19 residues. Trimming removed 3 bases at V and 0 bases at J, with 22 bases between. CDR3 in amino acids: CASSFVPLAYRSSTDTQYF. The DNA of the CDR3 is TGTGCCAGCAGTTTTGTTCCTCTAGCGTACCGCTCTAGCACAGATACGCAGTATTTT.

This clonotype was detected many times. The CDR3 here is CASSGQWEQPQHF. The CDR3 DNA reads TGTGCCAGCAGTGGCCAGTGGGAACAGCCCCAGCATTTT. The chain joins TRBV2 to TRBJ1-5, with D unresolved. Between the trimmed V and J ends, which lost 4 bases and 7 bases, there was a span of 11 bases. This CDR3 is built from 13 residues. The germline V gene has CDR1 SNHLY and CDR2 FYNNEI. Filled out from reference TRBV2 and TRBJ1-5, the complete variable domain reads EPEVTQTPSHQVTQMGQEVILRCVPISNHLYFYWYRQILGQKVEFLVSFYNNEISEKSEIFDDQFSVERPDGSNFTLKIRSTKLEDSAMYFCASSGQWEQPQHFGDGTRLSIL.